Following are 11 T cell receptor beta chains from one sample sequenced in a study of cytomegalovirus exposure and HLA in healthy donors. PCR primers comprised 60 Vbeta and 13 Jbeta primers. The protocol was immunoSEQ multiplex PCR, while the TCRdb copy is restricted to in-frame clones and leaves out a portion. The table includes more than 130,000 clones, 73% detected once. What was sequenced was PBMCs. The receptors here all came from a human donor in good health.

The chain links TRBV28 to TRBJ2-7, with 11 positions matching TRBD2. Looked up from germline, CDR1 is MDHEN and CDR2 is SYDVKM. The CDR3 sequence is 16 residues long. V was clipped by 5 bases and J by 5 bases; unmatched bases: 11. In DNA, the CDR3 is TGTGCCAGCAGTCCAAATCTAGCGGGAGGAGAGGACGAGCAGTACTTC. The encoded protein is CASSPNLAGGEDEQYF.

This clone has just one count. CDR3 sequence (DNA): TGTGCCAGCACCGCCCGGGGCCTAGCGGGGACGAATACGCAGTATTTT. Its translation: CASTARGLAGTNTQYF. The chain employs TRBV2 and TRBJ2-3, with TRBD2 matching 9 bases. The CDR3 extends over 16 amino acids. V was clipped by 7 bases and J by 7 bases; unmatched bases: 15. Germline V gene sequence: CDR1 SNHLY, CDR2 FYNNEI.

This clone was counted only a few times. The V call is TRBV6-5, the J call TRBJ2-3; 14 bases are a match to TRBD2. The CDR3 contains 15 residues. V trimming: 2 bases; J trimming: 5 bases; junction bases outside the gene matches: 0. From germline, CDR1 is MNHEY and CDR2 SVGAGI. The CDR3 loop reads CASSYGTSGRDTQYF. CDR3 DNA: TGTGCCAGCAGTTACGGGACTAGCGGGAGAGATACGCAGTATTTT.

The CDR3 coding sequence is TGTGCCAGCAATGGGAGGGAGCCCCGTCTCTACGAGCAGTACTTC. Translated, it gives CASNGREPRLYEQYF. The chain is built from TRBV5-4 and TRBJ2-7; 7 bases line up with TRBD2. The CDR3 totals 15 residues. Germline CDR1 is SGHNT and CDR2 is YYREEE (reference sequence). Germline trimming cut 6 bases from V and 3 bases from J; bases unmatched to any gene: 12. The whole variable domain, filled in from reference TRBV5-4 and TRBJ2-7, reads ETGVTQSPTHLIKTRGQQVTLRCSSQSGHNTVSWYQQALGQGPQFIFQYYREEENGRGNFPPRFSGLQFPNYSSELNVNALELDDSALYLCASNGREPRLYEQYFGPGTRLTVT.

The gene calls are TRBV11-3 and TRBJ2-5; D possibly corresponds to TRBD2 (5 bases). The CDR3 covers 14 residues. Trimming shortened V by 4 bases and J by 5 bases, and 14 bases separated the two germline ends. Germline V lookup: CDR1 SGHNT, CDR2 YENEEA. CDR3 coding DNA: TGTGCCAGCAGCTCTCGACTACTCGTGGAGACCCAGTACTTC. Its protein product is CASSSRLLVETQYF.

This chain joins TRBV19 and TRBJ1-5, with D possibly TRBD1 on 6 matching bases. Trimming pared 4 bases from V and 2 bases from J, leaving 6 bases between. The CDR3 totals 13 residues. CDR1 is LNHDA, CDR2 SQIVND, per germline (reference sequence). The CDR3 DNA sequence: TGTGCCAGTAGTAACAGGGGCAATCAGCCCCAGCATTTT. Its translation is CASSNRGNQPQHF.

This chain links TRBV7-9 with TRBJ1-1; D call uncertain. Trimming pared 7 bases from V and 0 bases from J, leaving 15 bases between. Germline V gene sequence: CDR1 SEHNR, CDR2 FQNEAQ (reference sequence). The CDR3 is made up of 15 amino acids. CDR3 in amino acids: CASTPGSFMNTEAFF. CDR3 coding DNA: TGTGCCAGCACCCCGGGGAGTTTCATGAACACTGAAGCTTTCTTT.

The V and J genes are TRBV19 and TRBJ1-2; 7 positions match TRBD1. J gave up 4 bases and V 6 bases, and 11 bases lay outside the gene matches. The CDR3 has 15 amino acids. CDR1 is LNHDA, CDR2 SQIVND, per germline (reference sequence). CDR3 sequence reads: CASSPGTARSYGYTF. In nucleotides, the CDR3 is TGTGCCAGTAGCCCTGGGACAGCGAGATCCTATGGCTACACCTTC.

This clone was seen more than once but under ten times. The chain is built from TRBV7-3 and TRBJ2-1, with 8 nucleotides matching TRBD2. Looked up from germline, CDR1 is SGHTA and CDR2 is FQGTGA. V was pared by 4 bases and J by 7 bases, with 9 bases of the junction left unmatched. The CDR3 has 15 amino acids. The CDR3 nucleotides read TGTGCCAGCAGCTCCCGGGGGGGGGCTGGGAATGAGCAGTTCTTC. This codes for CASSSRGGAGNEQFF.

The V and J genes are TRBV6-6 and TRBJ2-3; TRBD2 matches at 12 bases. The CDR3 has 15 amino acids. Germline trimming cut 6 bases from V and 5 bases from J; bases unmatched to any gene: 6. Germline V gene sequence: CDR1 MNHNY, CDR2 SVGAGI (reference sequence). In DNA, the CDR3 is TGTGCCAGCAGCCCTAGCGGGGGGGCCCAAGATACGCAGTATTTT. Protein: CASSPSGGAQDTQYF.

V usage is TRBV6-5 and J usage is TRBJ2-5; 9 bases align to TRBD2. The ends lost 6 bases at V and 5 bases at J; junction bases unmatched: 7. Germline V gene sequence: CDR1 MNHEY, CDR2 SVGAGI. There are 14 residues in the CDR3. The DNA for the CDR3 is TGTGCCAGCAGATTAGCGGGAGCGGAGGAGACCCAGTACTTC. This sequence encodes CASRLAGAEETQYF.